These 4 T cell receptor beta chains originate from one sample sequenced in a study of blood T cell repertoires in COVID-19. Sequencing used immunoSEQ multiplex PCR; TCRdb keeps in-frame clones, though not all of them. The table has hundreds of thousands of clones, over 70% seen once; the top ten hold 7.9%. The sample consisted of peripheral blood. These receptors were obtained from a woman of 80 years or more with acute or convalescent COVID-19.

This clone was counted a single time. The chain employs TRBV27 and TRBJ1-1; TRBD1 matches 7 bases. The junction had 5 bases not matched to a gene; V was cut back by 2 bases and J by 8 bases. Germline values: CDR1 MNHEY, CDR2 SMNVEV (reference sequence). This CDR3 contains 13 residues. Here the CDR3 reads CASSLRTGDEAFF. CDR3 bases: TGTGCCAGCAGTTTAAGGACAGGCGACGAAGCTTTCTTT.

This sequence joins TRBV5-4 and TRBJ2-3; D possibly corresponds to TRBD2 (6 bases). The CDR3 totals 15 residues. Germline loops: CDR1 SGHNT, CDR2 YYREEE (reference sequence). V lost 5 bases and J lost 4, with 17 bases in between. The CDR3 region is CASSPPGSRADTQYF. The CDR3 region has the DNA TGTGCCAGCAGTCCCCCCGGGAGTCGCGCAGATACGCAGTATTTT.

This rearrangement joins TRBV28 to TRBJ1-2; TRBD1 is a possible D gene (6 bases). Germline V gene sequence: CDR1 MDHEN, CDR2 SYDVKM. The CDR3 consists of 12 residues. V gave up 6 bases and J gave up 6 bases, with 11 bases separating them. CDR3 sequence (DNA): TGTGCCAGCAGCAAGGGGGGGAATGGCTACACCTTC. Translated: CASSKGGNGYTF.

This chain connects TRBV3-1 (or the pseudogene TRBV3-2) to TRBJ2-5; no definite D call. The length of the CDR3 is 12 residues. V was clipped by 1 base and J by 14 bases, with 14 bases between them. Looked up from germline, CDR1 is LGHDT and CDR2 is YNNKEL (reference sequence). CDR3 DNA sequence: TGTGCCAGCAGCCAAGTTCCGACACGCCACTACTTC. Translated: CASSQVPTRHYF.